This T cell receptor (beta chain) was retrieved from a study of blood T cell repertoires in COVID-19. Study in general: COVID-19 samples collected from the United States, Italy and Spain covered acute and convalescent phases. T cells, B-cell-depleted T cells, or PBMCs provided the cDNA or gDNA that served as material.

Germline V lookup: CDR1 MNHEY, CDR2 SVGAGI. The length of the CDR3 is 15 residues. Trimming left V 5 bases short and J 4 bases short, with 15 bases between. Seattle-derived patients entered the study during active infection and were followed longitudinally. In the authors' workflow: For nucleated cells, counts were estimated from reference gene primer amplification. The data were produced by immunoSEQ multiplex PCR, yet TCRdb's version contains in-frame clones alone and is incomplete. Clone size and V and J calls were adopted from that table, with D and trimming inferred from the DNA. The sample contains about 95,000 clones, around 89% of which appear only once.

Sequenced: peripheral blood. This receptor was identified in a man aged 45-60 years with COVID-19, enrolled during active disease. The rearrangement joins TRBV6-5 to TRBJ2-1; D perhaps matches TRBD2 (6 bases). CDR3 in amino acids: CASSRTLGGYNEQFF. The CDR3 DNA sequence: TGTGCCAGCAGTAGAACGTTGGGGGGATACAATGAGCAGTTCTTC.